The source of this TCR beta chain is a study of T cell responses to AZD1222 COVID-19 vaccine. Study results and limitations: Repertoires were obtained only post-peak T cell response. At baseline, just 5 or 6 AZD1222 recipients tested seropositive.

V was clipped by 3 bases and J by 2 bases; unmatched bases: 4. This CDR3 contains 15 residues. Looked up from germline, CDR1 is KGHSH and CDR2 is LQKENI. The table came from immunoSEQ multiplex PCR; TCRdb's copy has only in-frame clones and leaves some out. The repertoire holds roughly 140,000 clones, with 90% as singletons. A word on this clone: What it binds is not known.

The clonotype originates from an adult who received the AZD1222 COVID-19 vaccine. The V call is TRBV18, the J call TRBJ1-5; 7 nucleotides agree with TRBD1. The input for sequencing was peripheral blood, taken 28 days after the second AZD1222 dose. The DNA of the CDR3 is TGTGCCAGCTCACCTACTGACAGGGGCAATCAGCCCCAGCATTTT. Amino acids: CASSPTDRGNQPQHF.